The entry that follows covers one T cell receptor (beta chain) sequence. Its antigen remains unknown. The source of the sample is a study of cytomegalovirus exposure and HLA in healthy donors. Study results and limitations: Researchers catalogued about 160 TCR beta chains as cytomegalovirus-associated.

V was clipped by 10 bases and J by 0 bases, with 16 bases between them. Germline-derived CDR1 and CDR2 are LNHDA and SQIVND (reference sequence). CDR3 size: 15 residues. Primers for the PCR totalled 60 Vbeta and 13 Jbeta. How the authors handled the data: In a later analysis, the count reached about 80 million unique TCR beta chains, with 9 million to 11 million shared. Generated by immunoSEQ multiplex PCR, the TCRdb table keeps only in-frame clones and is missing some. V, J and clone size are taken as reported in that table, and D and trimming were inferred from the DNA itself. The profile shows approximately 77,000 clones, 65% to 80% of them singletons.

Sample: PBMCs. The TCR originated in a male donor in good health and CMV-seropositive. This sequence joins TRBV19 and TRBJ1-5, with no clear D. In DNA form, the CDR3 reads TGTGCCACCAAACAAGGCAGGAATAGCAATCAGCCCCAGCATTTT. Translation: CATKQGRNSNQPQHF.